This TCR beta chain was profiled in a study of OX40 agonist ivuxolimab in advanced cancers. The wider study: Ivuxolimab was delivered to patients intravenously every 2 weeks at doses spanning 0.01 to 10 mg/kg.

V was shortened by 3 bases and J by 0 bases, with 6 bases between the two germline ends. The germline V gene encodes CDR1 MDHEN and CDR2 SYDVKM. CDR3 size: 15 residues. This clone was seen only once. This specimen includes other DNA sequences encoding the same CDR3. Peripheral blood came from all dose cohorts at three timepoints. Libraries were prepared by immunoSEQ multiplex PCR; TCRdb keeps only in-frame clonotypes and omits some of them. The sample has about 120,000 clones, more than 80% seen once. The sequence was collected from an adult with an advanced solid tumor such as melanoma, head and neck, liver or kidney cancer. The sample consisted of CD4+ or CD8+ T cells sorted from blood, taken in a trial of the OX40 agonist ivuxolimab. J is TRBJ2-6 and V is TRBV28; unclear D gene. CDR3 sequence: CASSFSGSGANVLTF. CDR3 DNA sequence: TGTGCCAGCAGTTTCTCTGGCTCTGGGGCCAACGTCCTGACTTTC.